The present T cell receptor beta chain was sequenced within a study of blood T cell repertoires in COVID-19. Generated by immunoSEQ multiplex PCR, the TCRdb table keeps only in-frame clones and is missing some. Among about 220,000 clones, 85% to 90% were seen once, and the ten largest hold 14% to 15%. V lost 0 bases and J 7 bases, leaving 12 bases between the germline ends. The V gene's germline CDR1 is MNHEY and CDR2 SVGAGI. There are 14 residues in the CDR3. The chain employs TRBV6-5 and TRBJ1-2; weak D call: TRBD1 (6 bases). The TCR originated in a woman aged 50 to 60 with acute COVID-19. Sequencing was performed on PBMCs or T cells enriched from blood (not recorded which). The CDR3: CASSYSGGAPGYTF. CDR3 sequence (DNA): TGTGCCAGCAGTTACTCGGGGGGGGCGCCTGGCTACACCTTC.